Listed below are T cell receptor beta chains from one sample, sequenced in a study of blood T cell repertoires in COVID-19. Method: immunoSEQ multiplex PCR; TCRdb's copy keeps in-frame clones and lacks some. The sample carries over 300,000 clones, under 90% recorded once. The sample comprised PBMCs or T cells enriched from blood (not recorded which). These TCRs come from a woman under 30 who had recovered from COVID-19. The CDR3 runs from the conserved cysteine through the conserved F or W. The D gene is left open where the match is weak. Expanded clones are given a class, and other clones once, few, many or no size at all.

TRBV10-2	TRBJ1-2	.	.	TGCGCCAGCAGTGACAGTACATCCACCTATGGCTACACCTTC	CASSDSTSTYGYTF
TRBV5-4	TRBJ1-6	.	.	TGTGCCAGCAGCCCCGGGAGGAGTAATTCACCCCTCCACTTT	CASSPGRSNSPLHF
TRBV7-6	TRBJ1-1	.	.	TGTGCCAGCAGCCAACCAGGTTCATGGAACACTGAAGCTTTCTTT	CASSQPGSWNTEAFF
TRBV7-8	TRBJ2-5	.	.	TGTGCCAGCAGCCGCGACAGACAAGAGACCCAGTACTTC	CASSRDRQETQYF
TRBV3-1/TRBV3-2	TRBJ2-1	.	few	TGTGCCAGCAGCTCGCGACAGGCCCACAATGAGCAGTTCTTC	CASSSRQAHNEQFF
TRBV2	TRBJ1-3	TRBD1	.	TGTGCCAGCAGTGTCGGCAGGGGGTCCGCTGGAAACACCATATATTTT	CASSVGRGSAGNTIYF
TRBV11-3	TRBJ2-4	TRBD2	.	TGTGCCAGCAGCTTAGACCGCAAGGGTCTAGCGGGAGGAGCCTGGCCATGGGGCAAAAACATTCAGTACTTC	CASSLDRKGLAGGAWPWGKNIQYF
TRBV28	TRBJ1-2	TRBD1	few	TGTGCCAGCAGTCTCGCGGACAGGGGCGTCGGCTACACCTTC	CASSLADRGVGYTF
TRBV30	TRBJ2-3	TRBD2	.	TGTGCCTGGAGTGTACTGCGGACTAGCGGTACAGATACGCAGTATTTT	CAWSVLRTSGTDTQYF
TRBV7-9	TRBJ1-5	.	.	TGTGCCAGCAGCTTAGGTGGGCGGGAGCCCCAGCATTTT	CASSLGGREPQHF
TRBV4-1	TRBJ2-7	TRBD1	.	TGCGCCAGCAGCCACCCGGGACAGGGCTACGGGCAGTACTTC	CASSHPGQGYGQYF
TRBV5-4	TRBJ2-3	TRBD2	once	TGTGCCAGCAGGGTTTTCGGGACTAGCGGGGGGGCCACAGATACGCAGTATTTT	CASRVFGTSGGATDTQYF
TRBV27	TRBJ1-1	TRBD1	.	TGTGCCAGCAGTTTAGCCCCCTTTTTCAGGGGGGCTGAAGCTTTCTTT	CASSLAPFFRGAEAFF
TRBV4-1	TRBJ1-1	.	few	TGCGCCAGCAGCCAAGTCTCTCTCACGGACACTGAAGCTTTCTTT	CASSQVSLTDTEAFF
TRBV25-1	TRBJ1-2	.	.	TGTGCCAGCAGTATAGGACAGATTTATGGCTACACCTTC	CASSIGQIYGYTF
TRBV3-1/TRBV3-2	TRBJ2-3	.	.	TGTGCCAGCAGCCCGGGACTTTCTAGCACAGATACGCAGTATTTT	CASSPGLSSTDTQYF
TRBV18	TRBJ1-2	TRBD1	.	TGTGCCAGCTCACCAAAGGACAGGGCACCCCCCACCTTC	CASSPKDRAPPTF
TRBV5-4	TRBJ2-1	TRBD2	.	TGTGCCAGCAGCCCATTAGCGGGAAACGGGAATGAGCAGTTCTTC	CASSPLAGNGNEQFF
TRBV4-2	TRBJ1-4	.	.	TGTGCCAGCAGCCAAGGAGCATCAACTAATGAAAAACTGTTTTTT	CASSQGASTNEKLFF
TRBV7-9	TRBJ1-2	.	.	TGTGCCAGCAGTTCTAATGGTGAGACAGGCAACTATGGCTACACCTTC	CASSSNGETGNYGYTF